This TCR beta chain originates from a study of regulatory T cells in long-lasting Graves disease (dated by TCRdb to the early 2020s). Concerning the study at large: Patients with newly diagnosed Graves' disease had been on antithyroid drugs for under 3 months. Persistent Graves' disease patients were compared with newly diagnosed Graves' disease patients by peripheral blood TCR sequencing and RNA sequencing. The study took place in China and was registered as a clinical trial. A total of around 35 samples underwent TCR sequencing, from about 13 patients with persistent Graves' disease and 20 or so patients with newly diagnosed Graves' disease. The research as a whole found: Compared with newly diagnosed patients, patients with persistent Graves' disease had lower TCR Shannon entropy and fewer highly expanded clones, which suggests clonal expansion. Only the TCR beta chain was sequenced and analyzed. A larger number of public clonotypes was shared among persistent patients (more than 2,500) than among newly diagnosed patients (approximately 1,000). Peripheral blood alone was examined, since thyroid tissue, which constituted the primary lesion, could not be accessed. Persistent disease showed preferential use of TRBV28, TRBJ1-2 and TRBJ2-5, whereas newly diagnosed disease favored TRBV20-1 and TRBJ2-1. As a limitation, the authors acknowledged that the small sample size may reduce accuracy.

This clonotype was found a few times. The clone's antigen remains unknown. No base-level quality is on record; no much larger clone is a single base apart. Trimming accounts for 5 bases at V and 2 bases at J, while the number of junction bases matched to no gene is 5. From the cysteine up to the phenylalanine, the CDR3 has a length of 15 residues. This entry keeps only the CDR3 DNA: 45 bases, framed from base 1. CDR1 SNHLY and CDR2 FYNNEI were looked up in the germline V gene. The time point tag for this specimen amounts to: newly diagnosed GD, antithyroid drugs for less than 3 months. For both TCR sequencing and RNA sequencing, RNA was extracted from PBMCs using TRIzol. The diagnosis of Graves' disease followed American Thyroid Association guidelines. Recruitment of patients was carried out at an endocrinology department in Xi'an, China. Each patient gave approximately 10 milliliters of peripheral blood, collected in an EDTA anticoagulant tube. Ficoll Paque Plus density gradient separation was used to isolate PBMCs, and no further T cell sorting was done. An Agilent 2100 Bioanalyzer and agarose gel were used to assess RNA quality, and a NanoDrop 2000 was used to measure RNA concentration.

Libraries were built with multiplex PCR. The sequencing machine was an Illumina HiSeq 4000. To build TCR beta libraries, CDR3 regions were amplified by Arm-PCR using iRepertoire HTBI primers. Before sequencing, the PCR products went through gel purification. From the authors' description of their analysis: A total of 62 TRBV and some 13 TRBJ segments were identified across samples and were used for gene usage analysis of CDR3 amino acid clonotypes. COPE and FqMerger were used to merge the filtered high-quality paired reads into contigs. BLAST was used to align contigs to IMGT TRBV, TRBD and TRBJ reference genes, and CDR3 was defined according to IMGT. Highly expanded clones were defined as clonotypes with a frequency above 0.1%. Repertoire diversity was measured by Shannon entropy, and V-J evenness by the Gini coefficient. A clonotype was considered public if more than one individual shared it. The public reads were quality trimmed at Q25 with fastp and then assembled into clones with MiXCR by TCRdb, keeping productive beta chains. A single entry per CDR3 protein holds the most common genes and DNA from its merged rows. It is TCRdb's table, rather than the study itself, that gives the V and J calls and clone size. This sample is represented by 350,000 to 500,000 distinct CDR3 sequences; roughly 15% of them were singletons. Over 8.5% of the sample is taken by the ten largest.

These data were also reused for a study on T cells in Graves' hyperthyroidism and ophthalmopathy. Per the second study: A patient counted as having stable Graves' hyperthyroidism if no progression to ophthalmopathy occurred over 18 months of follow-up. Hyperthyroidism patients were newly diagnosed, had a disease duration of under 2 months, and were aged 18 to 65 years. Exclusion was applied to patients with uncontrolled infections, other autoimmune diseases, pregnancy or lactation. Diagnoses were established on the basis of clinical symptoms, serum thyroxine and TRAb, thyroid ultrasound, and orbital computed tomography. A first-round RT-PCR of the TCR CDR3 used the HTBI primer set with the Qiagen OneStep RT-PCR kit. Blood samples also contained most of the expanded thyroid clonotypes (frequency above 0.001), which suggests that blood repertoires may reflect thyroid immune responses. A 13 V-J signature model separated ophthalmopathy from stable hyperthyroidism, with around 91% sensitivity and about 81% specificity in cross-validation and 80%/75% in testing. During validation, the model predicted progression to ophthalmopathy a median of roughly six months ahead of onset, with more than 60% sensitivity and around 72% specificity. TCR V-J signatures able to tell the groups apart were searched for in a discovery cohort of 100 or so patients, of whom roughly 42 had Graves' ophthalmopathy and about 60 had stable Graves' hyperthyroidism. An independent validation cohort of about 19 hyperthyroidism patients and 17 patients who later progressed to ophthalmopathy tested prospective prediction of ophthalmopathy. The approximately 100 discovery patients were divided at random into training and test sets in a 7:3 ratio. In about 6 Graves' hyperthyroidism patients, the study also compared T-cell repertoires from thyroid tissue with T-cell repertoires from blood. After blood sampling, hyperthyroidism patients were treated with methimazole at a starting dose of 30 mg daily, and ophthalmopathy patients were treated with high-dose intravenous methylprednisolone. Libraries were constructed in a second round of multiplex PCR, after which size selection and purification were performed. Paired-end sequencing of the libraries was performed with 100 bp reads on an Illumina HiSeq2000. SOAPnuke was used to process the raw data, with reads discarded if the reads contained adapters or uncalled bases, had a mean Phred below 15, or lacked an exact constant-primer or identifier match. COPE v1.2.5 was used to merge the high-quality paired reads, and each unique nucleotide sequence was defined as a clonotype. Clonotypes were aligned to IMGT TRBV, TRBD and TRBJ reference segments using MiTCR v1.1. Analysis was restricted to V-J combinations with a frequency above 0.0001, which covered approximately 99% of repertoires. A TCS score was defined as the ratio of F50 (clonal expansion) to E x V (chaos), with BLOSUM62-based TCRdist applied between CDR3 peptides within each V-J. Welch's t-statistics and random forest reduced around 520 V-J features to roughly 13, which were used in a naive Bayes classifier (R e1071). Sample size was not statistically predetermined, and blinding of investigators to group allocation was not performed. The paper reports TCR Vbeta CDR3 sequencing of fewer than 150 peripheral blood samples: 40 to 45 ophthalmopathy, around 80 hyperthyroidism and approximately 17 progressor patients.

The rearrangement joined TRBV2 to TRBJ1-3, and TRBD1 matches 8 of the central bases. The clonotype was recovered from a woman in her twenties or thirties with Graves disease. Donor details come from another sample of the same person, matched by shared clones. This specimen consisted of peripheral blood mononuclear cells (PBMCs), obtained at new diagnosis, from a patient treated with antithyroid drugs. The DNA sequence is TGTGCCAGCAGTCCGCTACAGGGGGCTGGAAACACCATATATTTT. Protein translation: CASSPLQGAGNTIYF.